A selection of T cell receptor beta chains follows, all from one sample in a study of T cells in localized non-small cell lung cancer. TCRdb's copy holds only in-frame clones and misses some; the assay was immunoSEQ multiplex PCR. This repertoire shows around 1,400 clones, 18% found once; its top ten account for under 20%. Sequencing was performed on lung tumor tissue, taken before any cancer treatment. The receptors here all came from a woman aged 35-70 years with stage I lung adenocarcinoma. Both conserved end residues are part of each CDR3. Fields, in order: V gene, J gene, clone size, D gene, CDR3 DNA, CDR3 protein. The D gene is left open where the match is weak. Some rows have no size entry. The others give once, few or many, or a class for an expanded clone.

TRBV11-3	TRBJ1-1	few	NA	TGTGCCAGCAGCCCCCCTCAAGGGTCGGGCACTGAAGCTTTCTTT	CASSPPQGSGTEAFF
TRBV11-3	TRBJ1-3	NA	NA	TGTGCCAGCAGCTTGGAATTCCACTCTGGAAACACCATATATTTT	CASSLEFHSGNTIYF
TRBV6-8	TRBJ2-7	few	TRBD2	TGTGCCAGCAGACTAGCGGGAGTCTACGAGCAGTACTTC	CASRLAGVYEQYF
TRBV11-3	TRBJ2-1	medium-sized	TRBD2	TGTGCCAGCAGCTTAAGATCGTTGGCGGGAGTGGGAAAGTCCTACAATGAGCAGTTCTTC	CASSLRSLAGVGKSYNEQFF
TRBV19	TRBJ1-2	NA	NA	TGTGCCAGTAGTACGACCCACAGGGACTCGAAGGGCTACACCTTC	CASSTTHRDSKGYTF
TRBV6-8	TRBJ2-7	few	NA	TGTGCCAGCAGTTATACAGGGTACCTCGAGCAGTACTTC	CASSYTGYLEQYF
TRBV19	TRBJ1-5	few	NA	TGTGCCAGTAGAGGAGGGCTGGCTGAGCCCCAGCATTTT	CASRGGLAEPQHF
TRBV9	TRBJ1-5	NA	NA	TGTGCCAGCAGTGAAACCCCGGAGGCAGGGGATTTGTTCAATCAGCCCCAGCATTTT	CASSETPEAGDLFNQPQHF
TRBV11-3	TRBJ2-3	medium-sized	NA	TGTGCCAGCAGCCCGCTAGCGAGAAGCACAGATACGCAGTATTTT	CASSPLARSTDTQYF
TRBV6-8	TRBJ2-2	NA	NA	TGTGCCAGCAGTTATTCCTTTACCGGGACTCAGACCGGGGAGCTGTTTTTT	CASSYSFTGTQTGELFF
TRBV4-1	TRBJ2-7	few	NA	TGCGCCAGCACCCCATCAATGCGACAGGTTTTACCCTACGAGCAGTACTTC	CASTPSMRQVLPYEQYF
TRBV12-2	TRBJ2-2	NA	NA	TGTGCCAGTAACCGGGACGGGAACACCGGGGAGCTGTTTTTT	CASNRDGNTGELFF
TRBV18	TRBJ2-7	NA	TRBD1	TGTGCCAGCAAACGGGACAGGCCAAACCACGAGCAGTACTTC	CASKRDRPNHEQYF
TRBV7-6	TRBJ2-3	NA	TRBD1	TGTGCCAGCAGCTCTCCTGGACAGGCCCCAGATACGCAGTATTTT	CASSSPGQAPDTQYF
TRBV11-3	TRBJ2-2	NA	NA	TGTGCCAGCAGCCTTACCCCCAAGGCCGGGGAGCTGTTTTTT	CASSLTPKAGELFF
TRBV5-1	TRBJ2-7	NA	NA	TGCGCCAGCAGCATGACAGGAAACCTCTACGAGCAGTACTTC	CASSMTGNLYEQYF
TRBV6-8	TRBJ1-6	few	TRBD1	TGTGCCAGCAGTCAACGTTTACAGGGGTCCTTCTATAATTCACCCCTCCACTTT	CASSQRLQGSFYNSPLHF
TRBV4-1	TRBJ2-5	medium-sized	NA	TGCGCCAGCAGCCAAGGGAACAGCCCGGGGGAGACCCAGTACTTC	CASSQGNSPGETQYF
TRBV6-8	TRBJ1-2	few	TRBD1	TGTGCCAGCAGTTACCGACAGGGTGGAAGGGATGGCTACACCTTC	CASSYRQGGRDGYTF
TRBV11-3	TRBJ2-2	medium-sized	NA	TGTGCCAGCAGCTTAGGGACTCAGAACACCGGGGAGCTGTTTTTT	CASSLGTQNTGELFF
TRBV6-8	TRBJ2-1	NA	NA	TGTGCCAGCAGTTACTCGCTTGGCGGGCTCTACAATGAGCAGTTCTTC	CASSYSLGGLYNEQFF
TRBV23-1	TRBJ2-7	NA	NA	TGCGCCAGCAGTCAAGGGACGGTCGGAGAGGGGGAAATAGGCTACGAGCAGTACTTC	CASSQGTVGEGEIGYEQYF
TRBV6-8	TRBJ2-7	NA	NA	TGTGCCAGCAGTTTAAGGGTCCTGTCGAGGAGCTCCTACGAGCAGTACTTC	CASSLRVLSRSSYEQYF
TRBV4-1	TRBJ2-2	few	NA	TGCGCCAGCAGCCAAGATCTAGGCGGGCCGAACACCGGGGAGCTGTTTTTT	CASSQDLGGPNTGELFF
TRBV28	TRBJ1-1	NA	NA	TGTGCCAGCTGGGTCGATTTGAACACTGAAGCTTTCTTT	CASWVDLNTEAFF
TRBV11-3	TRBJ1-1	NA	NA	TGTGCCAGCAGCTTAAGCAGGGAGGGGCCGAACACTGAAGCTTTCTTT	CASSLSREGPNTEAFF
TRBV29-1	TRBJ1-5	NA	NA	TGCAGCGTTGTCGACGGTTCCAATCAGCCCCAGCATTTT	CSVVDGSNQPQHF
TRBV6-8	TRBJ2-3	NA	NA	TGTGCCAGCAGTTATCAGACAGATACGCAGTATTTT	CASSYQTDTQYF
TRBV6-8	TRBJ1-1	few	NA	TGTGCCAGCAGTTACACCCCTTTGAACACTGAAGCTTTCTTT	CASSYTPLNTEAFF
TRBV19	TRBJ1-2	NA	NA	TGTGCCAGTAGGTCCCCCGGGTTAGGAGCAGGCGGCTACACCTTC	CASRSPGLGAGGYTF
TRBV29-1	TRBJ2-7	large	NA	TGCAGCGTCGTCACGTCCGGGTTATCCTACGAGCAGTACTTC	CSVVTSGLSYEQYF
TRBV6-8	TRBJ1-5	few	NA	TGTGCCAGCCTCCCCCAGCCGAGCGATCAGCCCCAGCATTTT	CASLPQPSDQPQHF
TRBV18	TRBJ2-3	NA	NA	TGTGCCAGCTCACCACCGGTAAATAGAGATACGCAGTATTTT	CASSPPVNRDTQYF
TRBV11-3	TRBJ2-1	few	NA	TGTGCCAGCAGCTTAGGTCCCATAACATCTGAGCAGTTCTTC	CASSLGPITSEQFF
TRBV7-6	TRBJ2-2	medium-sized	TRBD2	TGTGCCAGCAGCCCTAGCGGGAGGGCGGCCGGGGAGCTGTTTTTT	CASSPSGRAAGELFF
TRBV6-8	TRBJ2-5	few	NA	TGTGCCAGCAGCTTATCGGAGTCGGTGGTAGAGACCCAGTACTTC	CASSLSESVVETQYF
TRBV18	TRBJ2-5	NA	NA	TGTGCCAGCTCACCAGACAGGTCCCGAGAGACCCAGTACTTC	CASSPDRSRETQYF
TRBV11-3	TRBJ2-1	medium-sized	TRBD2	TGTGCCAGCAGCCGCCCGACTAGCGGGACCCACAATGAGCAGTTCTTC	CASSRPTSGTHNEQFF
TRBV11-3	TRBJ2-3	NA	TRBD2	TGTGCCAGCATCCCTGGCGGGGGGTGGGCAGATACGCAGTATTTT	CASIPGGGWADTQYF
TRBV19	TRBJ2-5	NA	NA	TGTGCCAGTAGAAGACCGGGGGCCTTGGAGACCCAGTACTTC	CASRRPGALETQYF
TRBV11-3	TRBJ1-4	few	NA	TGTGCCAGCAGCTTGGATGGGTTTGATGAAAAACTGTTTTTT	CASSLDGFDEKLFF
TRBV11-3	TRBJ1-3	NA	NA	TGTGCCAGCATCCCGAGCGGGTCTGGAAACACCATATATTTT	CASIPSGSGNTIYF
TRBV11-3	TRBJ2-3	medium-sized	TRBD2	TGTGCCAGCAGCGGCCCGGGAGGGGTTTCTAGCACAGATACGCAGTATTTT	CASSGPGGVSSTDTQYF
TRBV19	TRBJ2-2	few	NA	TGTGCCACCCAGGTCCTAGCCGGTACCGGGGAGCTGTTTTTT	CATQVLAGTGELFF
TRBV6-8	TRBJ1-2	NA	NA	TGTGCCATCATGGAGGGAGGGGAGTATGGCTACACCTTC	CAIMEGGEYGYTF